This is a list of T cell receptor beta chains from one sample in a study of OX40 agonist ivuxolimab in advanced cancers. TCRdb keeps only in-frame clones here, not all; method: immunoSEQ multiplex PCR. The sample has 100,000 to 110,000 clones; around 93% are singletons. Sequencing used CD4+ or CD8+ T cells sorted from blood, obtained in a trial of the OX40 agonist ivuxolimab. These TCRs come from an adult with an advanced solid tumor such as melanoma, head and neck, liver or kidney cancer. The CDR3 runs from the conserved cysteine through the conserved F or W. D genes are given only for firm matches. Expanded clones get a size class; other rows say once, few or many, or leave the size out.

TRBD1,.,TRBJ2-5,TRBV7-7,CASSPGQGITQYF,TGTGCTAGCAGCCCGGGACAGGGGATTACCCAGTACTTC
.,.,TRBJ2-5,TRBV7-2,CASSRLLQETQYF,TGTGCCAGCAGTCGACTTCTCCAAGAGACCCAGTACTTC
TRBD1,few,TRBJ1-3,TRBV9,CASSAQGAEGNTIYF,TGTGCCAGCAGCGCACAGGGGGCGGAGGGAAACACCATATATTTT
TRBD1,.,TRBJ2-5,TRBV4-3,CASSRGQGRQETQYF,TGCGCCAGCAGCCGCGGACAGGGACGGCAAGAGACCCAGTACTTC
.,.,TRBJ2-5,TRBV5-1,CASSPQGPTGETQYF,TGCGCCAGCAGCCCACAGGGTCCTACGGGGGAGACCCAGTACTTC
.,.,TRBJ2-3,TRBV28,CASSLSGRPTDTQYF,TGTGCCAGCAGTTTATCGGGGAGGCCAACAGATACGCAGTATTTT
TRBD1,.,TRBJ2-1,TRBV6-5,CASSVPGQNYNEQFF,TGTGCCAGCAGTGTACCGGGACAGAACTACAATGAGCAGTTCTTC
TRBD1,.,TRBJ1-3,TRBV18,CASSPPITGGSGNTIYF,TGTGCCAGCTCACCACCGATTACAGGGGGTTCAGGAAACACCATATATTTT
TRBD1,.,TRBJ1-5,TRBV6-6,CASRPRTGWVQPQHF,TGTGCCAGCAGACCTCGGACAGGTTGGGTTCAGCCCCAGCATTTT
TRBD1,.,TRBJ2-1,TRBV6-1,CASSVADRAYNEQFF,TGTGCCAGCAGTGTCGCGGACAGGGCATACAATGAGCAGTTCTTC
.,once,TRBJ1-1,TRBV5-8,CASSSRPRLISTEAFF,TGTGCCAGCAGCTCACGGCCACGACTTATTAGCACTGAAGCTTTCTTT
.,.,TRBJ2-1,TRBV4-2,CASSQDSTNNEQFF,TGTGCCAGCAGCCAAGACTCCACAAACAATGAGCAGTTCTTC
.,few,TRBJ2-7,TRBV28,CASSLRGVWEQYF,TGTGCCAGCAGTTTACGGGGCGTATGGGAGCAGTACTTC
TRBD2,.,TRBJ2-7,TRBV6-5,CASSYSGRADYEQYF,TGTGCCAGCAGTTACAGCGGGAGGGCCGACTACGAGCAGTACTTC
.,.,TRBJ2-7,TRBV7-2,CASSLVLRGEQYF,TGTGCCAGCAGCCTCGTGTTACGGGGCGAGCAGTACTTC
TRBD1,.,TRBJ1-2,TRBV19,CASSGQGSGYTF,TGTGCCAGTTCCGGACAGGGATCTGGCTACACCTTC
.,.,TRBJ2-5,TRBV7-9,CASSSRETQYF,TGTGCCAGCAGCTCACGGGAGACCCAGTACTTC
TRBD2,.,TRBJ2-1,TRBV12-5,CASGSSHSGGTSGRAAGRNEQFF,TGTGCTAGTGGTTCCTCCCACTCTGGTGGGACTAGCGGGAGGGCCGCGGGGCGCAATGAGCAGTTCTTC
.,.,TRBJ1-5,TRBV7-2,CASSLASNSNQPQHF,TGTGCCAGCAGCTTGGCGTCAAATAGCAATCAGCCCCAGCATTTT
.,.,TRBJ2-4,TRBV28,CASRIALLAKNIQYF,TGTGCCAGCAGAATAGCGTTACTAGCCAAAAACATTCAGTACTTC
.,.,TRBJ2-2,TRBV9,CASSATGSSGELFF,TGTGCCAGCAGCGCCACAGGGAGTTCCGGGGAGCTGTTTTTT
.,.,TRBJ1-2,TRBV19,CASSIVQGIYYGYTF,TGTGCCAGTAGTATAGTTCAGGGCATCTACTATGGCTACACCTTC
.,.,TRBJ1-3,TRBV5-6,CASSSPGEGNTIYF,TGTGCCAGCAGCTCGCCAGGGGAAGGAAACACCATATATTTT
.,.,TRBJ2-2,TRBV28,CASSSPPGKRTGELFF,TGTGCCAGCAGTTCCCCCCCCGGGAAAAGAACCGGGGAGCTGTTTTTT
.,.,TRBJ2-1,TRBV13,CASSRRGNNEQFF,TGTGCCAGCAGCCGAAGGGGGAACAATGAGCAGTTCTTC
TRBD1,.,TRBJ2-7,TRBV5-4,CASSRQGAYEQYF,TGTGCCAGCAGCCGACAGGGGGCCTACGAGCAGTACTTC
.,.,TRBJ2-3,TRBV2,CASSDRGTDTQYF,TGTGCCAGCAGTGACAGGGGAACAGATACGCAGTATTTT
.,.,TRBJ1-2,TRBV14,CASSQGVISGYTF,TGCGCCAGCAGCCAAGGAGTCATTTCTGGCTACACCTTC
.,once,TRBJ2-5,TRBV9,CASSVRDSRLQAAQYF,TGTGCCAGCAGCGTCCGGGACTCCCGTCTCCAAGCTGCCCAGTACTTC
.,.,TRBJ2-1,TRBV19,CASRAGKTYNEQFF,TGTGCCAGTAGGGCAGGGAAGACCTACAATGAGCAGTTCTTC
TRBD1,.,TRBJ2-5,TRBV28,CASSLVGLVQGGETQYF,TGTGCCAGCAGTTTAGTGGGTCTTGTACAGGGGGGAGAGACCCAGTACTTC
TRBD2,.,TRBJ2-1,TRBV27,CASSSGLAGGTYNEQFF,TGTGCCAGCAGTTCCGGACTAGCGGGAGGAACCTACAATGAGCAGTTCTTC
.,.,TRBJ1-1,TRBV18,CASSPFRDTEAFF,TGTGCCAGCTCACCTTTCAGGGACACTGAAGCTTTCTTT
TRBD2,few,TRBJ2-3,TRBV5-1,CASSLGPGGTDTQYF,TGCGCCAGCAGCTTGGGGCCGGGGGGTACAGATACGCAGTATTTT
.,.,TRBJ1-1,TRBV19,CASSMAGSRTEAFF,TGTGCCAGTAGTATGGCAGGGTCGAGGACTGAAGCTTTCTTT
.,.,TRBJ1-5,TRBV21-1,CASSKEEGAYNQPQHF,TGTGCCAGCAGCAAAGAGGAGGGGGCCTACAATCAGCCCCAGCATTTT
TRBD2,.,TRBJ2-5,TRBV7-3,CASSLRDRTSGQETQYF,TGTGCCAGCAGCTTAAGGGACCGGACTAGCGGACAAGAGACCCAGTACTTC
TRBD2,.,TRBJ2-3,TRBV6-5,CASRNSGGTQYF,TGTGCCAGCAGAAATAGCGGGGGTACGCAGTATTTT
TRBD2,.,TRBJ2-1,TRBV19,CASSTQRTSGSNEQFF,TGTGCCAGTAGTACCCAAAGGACTAGCGGGAGTAATGAGCAGTTCTTC
.,.,TRBJ2-1,TRBV2,CASSAQRDNEQFF,TGTGCCAGCAGTGCCCAACGTGACAATGAGCAGTTCTTC
.,.,TRBJ2-7,TRBV28,CATVFSGTNEQYF,TGTGCCACCGTATTTTCGGGGACGAACGAGCAGTACTTC
TRBD1,.,TRBJ1-4,TRBV7-9,CASSSQGTENEKLFF,TGTGCCAGCAGCTCCCAAGGGACAGAAAATGAAAAACTGTTTTTT
.,.,TRBJ2-4,TRBV6-6,CASSPGRVGRGIQYF,TGTGCCAGCAGTCCTGGTCGGGTGGGTAGAGGCATTCAGTACTTC
.,once,TRBJ2-5,TRBV7-2,CASSAAETQYF,TGTGCCAGCTCAGCGGCAGAGACCCAGTACTTC
.,.,TRBJ2-7,TRBV7-2,CASSPGRVYEQYF,TGTGCCAGCAGCCCGGGGCGGGTTTACGAGCAGTACTTC
TRBD1,.,TRBJ1-5,TRBV10-3,CAISEGGGGNQPQHF,TGTGCCATCAGTGAGGGAGGGGGCGGCAATCAGCCCCAGCATTTT
.,.,TRBJ1-2,TRBV29-1,CSVDTVPNYGYTF,TGCAGCGTTGATACAGTCCCTAACTATGGCTACACCTTC
.,.,TRBJ1-4,TRBV13,CASSSFGTNEKLFF,TGTGCCAGCAGCTCCTTTGGGACTAATGAAAAACTGTTTTTT
.,.,TRBJ2-1,TRBV11-1,CASRQDYNEQFF,TGTGCCAGCAGACAGGACTACAATGAGCAGTTCTTC
TRBD2,.,TRBJ2-2,TRBV11-3,CASSPARLAGDRGNTGELFF,TGTGCCAGCAGCCCAGCGAGGCTAGCGGGAGATCGAGGGAACACCGGGGAGCTGTTTTTT